This passage covers 22 T cell receptor beta chains from one sample sequenced in a study of cytomegalovirus exposure and HLA in healthy donors. Using immunoSEQ multiplex PCR, the repertoire was profiled, and TCRdb retains in-frame clones only, with some absent. The top ten clones hold around 1% of a sample with approximately 270,000 clones, approximately 83% of them seen once. The sequenced material came from PBMCs. Every receptor here comes from a woman between 18 and 30 years old in good health and CMV-seronegative.

The chain has TRBV27 and TRBJ1-3; no clear D gene. V lost 7 bases and J 0 bases, leaving 7 bases between the germline ends. Germline assignment: CDR1 MNHEY and CDR2 SMNVEV (reference sequence). The CDR3 contains 13 residues. The CDR3 DNA is TGTGCCAGCACCCCTCTCTCTGGAAACACCATATATTTT. This translates into CASTPLSGNTIYF.

This chain connects TRBV7-6 to TRBJ1-2; 10 bases align to TRBD1. CDR1 is SGHVS, CDR2 FNYEAQ, per germline. The V gene end was trimmed by 5 bases and the J gene end by 6 bases; junction bases not matched to a gene: 18. The CDR3 extends over 18 amino acids. CDR3 DNA sequence: TGTGCCAGCAGCCCGAACCCGGGACAGGGGAATATACTAAATGGCTACACCTTC. Translation: CASSPNPGQGNILNGYTF.

The chain recombines TRBV5-1 with TRBJ1-2, with a possible D match to TRBD1 (6 bases). Trimming shortened V by 5 bases and J by 4 bases, and 12 bases separated the two germline ends. The CDR3 has 13 residues. Germline-derived CDR1 and CDR2 are SGHRS and YFSETQ. The CDR3 DNA is TGCGCCAGCAGGGCCGACAGGAGCTATGGCTACACCTTC. Its translation is CASRADRSYGYTF.

Only one count was recorded for this clone. The chain couples TRBV9 to TRBJ2-2; the match to TRBD1 covers 9 bases. CDR3 length equals 18 residues. CDR1 is SGDLS and CDR2 is YYNGEE in the germline V gene. The ends lost 4 bases at V and 2 bases at J; junction bases unmatched: 12. The CDR3 loop reads CASSFRRQGGVNTGELFF. The CDR3 DNA follows: TGTGCCAGCAGCTTCAGGAGACAGGGGGGAGTCAACACCGGGGAGCTGTTTTTT.

This clone appeared once. The chain joins TRBV6-5 to TRBJ2-7; unclear D gene. Looked up from germline, CDR1 is MNHEY and CDR2 is SVGAGI. The CDR3 extends over 13 amino acids. Trimming cost V 2 bases and J 2 bases, with 7 bases left between them. As DNA, the CDR3 is TGTGCCAGCAGTTACACACACGCCTACGAGCAGTACTTC. It encodes CASSYTHAYEQYF.

The CDR3 sequence: CASSFPHGGNANTGELFF. DNA for the CDR3: TGTGCCAGCAGTTTCCCTCACGGCGGTAACGCGAACACCGGGGAGCTGTTTTTT. This chain links TRBV28 with TRBJ2-2; no clear D gene. V lost 3 bases and J 0 bases, leaving 17 bases between the germline ends. The length of the CDR3 is 18 residues. Germline V gene data show CDR1 as MDHEN and CDR2 as SYDVKM.

The genes are TRBV10-3 and TRBJ1-2; TRBD1 aligns across 8 bases. Germline lookup yields CDR1 ENHRY and CDR2 SYGVKD. This CDR3 has 15 amino acids. Trimming cost V 4 bases and J 3 bases; bases outside gene matches: 7. The chain's CDR3 is CAISAGQARDYGYTF. The CDR3 nucleotides are TGTGCCATCAGTGCGGGACAGGCGAGGGACTATGGCTACACCTTC.

The rearrangement uses TRBV10-1 and TRBJ2-7, with D possibly TRBD1 on 6 matching bases. V gave up 2 bases and J gave up 6 bases, with 8 bases separating them. Germline assignment: CDR1 WNHNN and CDR2 SYGVQD (reference sequence). This CDR3 is 12 amino acids long. The CDR3 loop reads CASSEGQSEQYF. Here the CDR3 DNA reads TGCGCCAGCAGTGAGGGACAGTCCGAGCAGTACTTC.

The chain carries TRBV6-5 and TRBJ2-7; no clear D gene. Trimming took 0 bases from V and 2 from J, leaving 11 bases between them. CDR1 is MNHEY, CDR2 SVGAGI, per germline. The CDR3 contains 15 residues. Here the CDR3 reads CASSYSGRFTYEQYF. CDR3 coding DNA: TGTGCCAGCAGTTACTCTGGCAGGTTCACCTACGAGCAGTACTTC.

This clone was detected once. This sequence joins TRBV25-1 and TRBJ1-4; D not certain. CDR1 is MGHDK and CDR2 is SYGVNS in the germline V gene. This CDR3 region has 16 residues. V lost 0 bases and J lost 0, with 8 bases in between. DNA of the CDR3: TGTGCCAGCAGTGAATATGGAGACGCAACTAATGAAAAACTGTTTTTT. It yields the protein CASSEYGDATNEKLFF.

This clone was found once. V is TRBV4-1 and J is TRBJ1-5; 8 bases map to TRBD1. Germline trimming cut 1 base from V and 6 bases from J; bases unmatched to any gene: 11. The CDR3 contains 17 residues. Germline-derived CDR1 and CDR2 are MGHRA and YSYEKL. In DNA form, the CDR3 reads TGCGCCAGCAGCCAAGGACGGCAGGGGGCGATCGGTCAGCCCCAGCATTTT. Amino acid sequence: CASSQGRQGAIGQPQHF.

The rearrangement uses TRBV2 and TRBJ1-6, with 8 positions matching TRBD1. The CDR3 runs to 15 residues. Germline CDR1 is SNHLY and CDR2 is FYNNEI. Germline trimming cut 4 bases from V and 6 bases from J; bases unmatched to any gene: 5. CDR3 DNA sequence: TGTGCCAGCAGTGGCAGGGGGCATTTTAATTCACCCCTCCACTTT. Protein product: CASSGRGHFNSPLHF.

J is TRBJ1-5 and V is TRBV28; possible D gene TRBD1, 5 bases. The germline V gene has CDR1 MDHEN and CDR2 SYDVKM. Trimming removed 3 bases from V and 2 bases from J, with 8 bases in between. The CDR3 runs to 14 residues. CDR3 region: CASSFLQGNQPQHF. Written as DNA, the CDR3 is TGTGCCAGCAGTTTCTTACAGGGCAATCAGCCCCAGCATTTT.

V usage is TRBV11-2 and J usage is TRBJ1-2; tentative D call: TRBD1 (5 bases). CDR1 is SGHAT and CDR2 is FQNNGV in the germline V gene. The V gene lost 2 bases and the J gene lost 4 bases, with 8 bases spanning the gap. The CDR3 sequence is 13 residues long. The CDR3 nucleotides read TGTGCCAGCAGCTTACAGGGTTTCTATGGCTACACCTTC. The encoded protein is CASSLQGFYGYTF.

The chain couples TRBV4-3 to TRBJ1-2; a weak D match, TRBD1 (5 bases). From germline, CDR1 is LGHNA and CDR2 YSLEER. The CDR3 is 15 residues long. Trimming took 4 bases from V and 4 from J, leaving 16 bases between them. The CDR3 DNA reads as TGCGCCAGCAGCCCTACTTGGCAGGGCCTCTATGGCTACACCTTC. It codes for CASSPTWQGLYGYTF.

The rearrangement joins TRBV29-1 to TRBJ2-3, with D uncertain. V was pared by 1 base and J by 4 bases, with 6 bases between. Looked up from germline, CDR1 is SQVTM and CDR2 is ANQGSEA. This CDR3 is 12 amino acids long. This chain's CDR3 is CSVEGDSDTQYF. CDR3 coding DNA: TGCAGCGTTGAAGGAGACTCAGATACGCAGTATTTT.

This clone was seen more than once but under ten times. The CDR3 sequence: CASSALDYGYTF. Here the CDR3 DNA reads TGTGCCAGCAGTGCCTTAGACTATGGCTACACCTTC. The rearrangement joins TRBV6-1 to TRBJ1-2, with no clear D. The germline V gene encodes CDR1 MNHNS and CDR2 SASEGT. Trimming took 4 bases from V and 3 from J, leaving 6 bases between them. This CDR3 spans 12 amino acids.

This CDR3 reads CASSESGRGYTDTQYF. Here the CDR3 DNA reads TGTGCCAGCAGTGAGTCGGGCAGGGGGTACACAGATACGCAGTATTTT. The gene calls are TRBV25-1 and TRBJ2-3; 7 nucleotides line up with TRBD1. Germline CDR1 is MGHDK and CDR2 is SYGVNS. V shed 3 bases, J shed 2 bases, and the junction held 8 bases outside the gene matches. The CDR3 extends over 16 amino acids.

The V gene is TRBV5-1, the J gene TRBJ1-2; 8 bases match TRBD1. Germline CDR1 is SGHRS and CDR2 is YFSETQ. The CDR3 is 17 residues long. Trimming at V came to 0 bases and at J to 7 bases, leaving 14 bases not matched to a gene. This CDR3 is CASSLEAGGSTFGGYTF. As DNA, the CDR3 is TGCGCCAGCAGCTTGGAGGCAGGGGGCAGTACTTTCGGTGGCTACACCTTC.

CDR3: CASSVSGGSYNEQFF. The CDR3 DNA reads TGCGCCAGCAGTGTTTCGGGGGGCTCCTACAATGAGCAGTTCTTC. This chain uses TRBV10-1 with TRBJ2-1; 7 bases are shared with TRBD2. The germline V gene has CDR1 WNHNN and CDR2 SYGVQD (reference sequence). The CDR3 length is 15 residues. Unmatched junction bases numbered 3, after V lost 4 bases and J lost 0 bases.

This clone came up a few times. The gene calls are TRBV19 and TRBJ1-1; possibly TRBD1 for D (6 bases). Germline CDR1 LNHDA, CDR2 SQIVND (reference sequence). The CDR3 has 13 residues. V was shortened by 8 bases and J by 3 bases, with 13 bases between the two germline ends. The CDR3 region has the DNA TGTGCCAGTCTAAAGGACAGTCACACTGAAGCTTTCTTT. Translated, it gives CASLKDSHTEAFF.

The V call is TRBV27, the J call TRBJ2-3, with D perhaps matching TRBD1 (6 bases). The V end was cut by 2 bases, the J end by 5 bases, with 11 bases between. The CDR3 sequence is 14 residues long. Germline V gene lookup returns CDR1 MNHEY and CDR2 SMNVEV (reference sequence). Written as DNA, the CDR3 is TGTGCCAGCAGTTTAACAGGGCTGAGAGATACGCAGTATTTT. This gives the protein CASSLTGLRDTQYF.